Following are 19 T cell receptor beta chains from one sample sequenced in a study of cytomegalovirus exposure and HLA in healthy donors. Both 60 Vbeta primers and 13 Jbeta primers went into the PCR. Repertoires were generated with immunoSEQ multiplex PCR, while TCRdb's copy carries only in-frame clones and drops some. The sample records under 50,000 clones, roughly 87% being singletons. Material: PBMCs. The receptors were sampled from a woman between 40 and 50 years old in good health and CMV-seropositive.

The genes are TRBV30 and TRBJ1-5; D gene unclear. The CDR3 is made up of 15 amino acids. V shed 1 base and J shed 4 bases, with 14 bases lying between them. CDR1 is GTSNPN and CDR2 is SVGIG in the germline V gene (reference sequence). The CDR3 loop is CAWSDEDFGNQPQHF. CDR3 sequence (DNA): TGTGCCTGGAGTGATGAGGACTTCGGGAATCAGCCCCAGCATTTT.

V usage is TRBV29-1 and J usage is TRBJ2-6; D might be TRBD1 (5 bases). Germline values: CDR1 SQVTM, CDR2 ANQGSEA. With 6 bases removed from V and 2 bases from J, the gap between germline ends came to 8 bases. This CDR3 region has 13 residues. The CDR3 DNA sequence: TGCAGCGTCCAGGGCGCTGGGGCCAACGTCCTGACTTTC. It specifies CSVQGAGANVLTF.

The chain recombines TRBV18 with TRBJ2-6; no reliable D call. CDR1 is KGHSH, CDR2 LQKENI, per germline. The germline V and J ends were trimmed by 0 bases and 0 bases, with 3 bases remaining between them. The CDR3 has 15 residues. The CDR3 protein is CASSPPSSGANVLTF. CDR3 bases: TGTGCCAGCTCACCACCCAGCTCTGGGGCCAACGTCCTGACTTTC.

V and J are TRBV6-5 and TRBJ1-1; no firm D call. The ends were cut back, 6 bases at V and 6 bases at J, with 8 bases in the middle. CDR1 is MNHEY and CDR2 is SVGAGI in the germline V gene. The CDR3 spans 11 residues. CDR3 in amino acids: CASRRRAEAFF. For the CDR3, the DNA is TGTGCCAGCAGAAGGAGGGCTGAAGCTTTCTTT.

The chain recombines TRBV29-1 with TRBJ1-4; 8 positions agree with TRBD1. Losses at the gene ends were 4 bases for V and 4 bases for J; bases not matched to a gene: 2. There are 13 residues in the CDR3. Germline V gives CDR1 SQVTM, CDR2 ANQGSEA. CDR3 nucleotide sequence: TGCAGCGTTGGAGACAGGGGTAATGAAAAACTGTTTTTT. Translated: CSVGDRGNEKLFF.

The chain employs TRBV28 and TRBJ1-2; D ambiguous. The V and J ends lost 5 bases and 8 bases respectively, with 9 bases between them. This CDR3 is 11 amino acids long. Per the germline V gene, CDR1 is MDHEN and CDR2 is SYDVKM. The CDR3 region is CASSPREGYTF. In nucleotides, the CDR3 is TGTGCCAGCAGTCCTAGGGAGGGCTACACCTTC.

The chain employs TRBV4-2 and TRBJ1-1; no definite D call. The CDR3 is 16 residues long. Looked up from germline, CDR1 is LGHNA and CDR2 is YNFKEQ. V was trimmed by 2 bases and J by 2 bases, leaving 15 bases between them. The CDR3: CASSQSGSLRNTEAFF. In nucleotides, the CDR3 is TGTGCCAGCAGCCAATCAGGCAGCTTGAGAAACACTGAAGCTTTCTTT.

The CDR3 region is CASSSASVQETQYF. The CDR3 DNA reads as TGCGCCAGCAGCTCCGCGAGCGTTCAAGAGACCCAGTACTTC. The genes are TRBV5-1 and TRBJ2-5; the D is unclear. This CDR3 has 14 amino acids. CDR1 and CDR2 (germline): SGHRS, YFSETQ. V gave up 3 bases and J gave up 2 bases, with 11 bases separating them. The full variable domain, completed using reference TRBV5-1 and TRBJ2-5, is KAGVTQTPRYLIKTRGQQVTLSCSPISGHRSVSWYQQTPGQGLQFLFEYFSETQRNKGNFPGRFSGRQFSNSRSEMNVSTLELGDSALYLCASSSASVQETQYFGPGTRLLVL.

The gene calls are TRBV2 and TRBJ2-1; tentatively, D is TRBD2 (6 bases). Deletions cut 4 bases from V and 5 bases from J, with 15 bases between. The CDR3 loop spans 15 amino acids. Per germline, CDR1 SNHLY and CDR2 FYNNEI. The CDR3 is CASSGEEDWDNEQFF. The CDR3 DNA sequence: TGTGCCAGCAGTGGGGAGGAGGACTGGGACAATGAGCAGTTCTTC.

This clone was counted a few times. The genes are TRBV19 and TRBJ1-1; possible D gene TRBD1, 6 bases. V lost 6 bases, J lost 3 bases, and 11 bases lay in between. Per germline, CDR1 LNHDA and CDR2 SQIVND (reference sequence). The CDR3 is 13 residues long. In DNA form, the CDR3 reads TGTGCCAGTAGCCTAGGGGGGGACACTGAAGCTTTCTTT. This codes for CASSLGGDTEAFF.

V gene TRBV6-1 combines with J gene TRBJ1-5; D gene ambiguous. V was clipped by 2 bases and J by 0 bases, with 8 bases between them. The CDR3 is 15 amino acids. Per germline, CDR1 MNHNS and CDR2 SASEGT. The CDR3: CASSESLSSNQPQHF. CDR3 in DNA: TGTGCCAGCAGTGAAAGCTTATCTAGCAATCAGCCCCAGCATTTT.

The rearrangement uses TRBV9 and TRBJ2-1, with 12 bases matching TRBD2. The germline CDR1 and CDR2 sequences are SGDLS and YYNGEE. The V gene end was trimmed by 0 bases and the J gene end by 0 bases; junction bases not matched to a gene: 13. The CDR3 is 21 residues long. CDR3 protein: CASSVVFGASGRGSSYNEQFF. CDR3 coding DNA: TGTGCCAGCAGCGTAGTTTTTGGGGCTAGCGGGAGGGGTAGCTCCTACAATGAGCAGTTCTTC.

The rearrangement uses TRBV18 and TRBJ2-7; 14 bases map to TRBD2. The germline gives CDR1 KGHSH, CDR2 LQKENI. This CDR3 region has 17 residues. V lost 3 bases, J lost 3 bases, and 7 bases stayed unmatched. This CDR3 is CASSPPGLAGAYYEQYF. CDR3 DNA sequence: TGTGCCAGCTCACCCCCGGGACTAGCGGGGGCCTACTACGAGCAGTACTTC.

The J gene is TRBJ2-7, the V gene TRBV28; 7 nucleotides line up with TRBD1. CDR3 length: 14 amino acids. CDR1 is MDHEN, CDR2 SYDVKM, per germline. The ends lost 6 bases at V and 5 bases at J; junction bases unmatched: 10. The DNA for the CDR3 is TGTGCCAGCAGAGTGACAGGGTACATGGACGAGCAGTACTTC. Translating gives CASRVTGYMDEQYF.

The V call is TRBV19, the J call TRBJ1-5; D not certain. The CDR3 runs to 12 residues. The V end lost 5 bases, the J end lost 7 bases, and 9 bases lay between the germline ends. Germline CDR1 LNHDA, CDR2 SQIVND (reference sequence). The DNA of the CDR3 is TGTGCCAGTAGTGGCATTATGCAGCCCCAGCATTTT. It codes for CASSGIMQPQHF.

This clone was seen just once. V is TRBV11-2 and J is TRBJ2-7; 7 nucleotides align to TRBD1. The CDR3 length is 14 residues. V lost 5 bases to trimming and J lost 0 bases; unmatched junction nucleotides: 4. In germline, CDR1 is SGHAT, CDR2 FQNNGV. CDR3 DNA sequence: TGTGCCAGCAGCCTACAGGGGTACTCCTACGAGCAGTACTTC. Its translation: CASSLQGYSYEQYF.

The genes are TRBV5-1 and TRBJ2-7; 10 bases fit TRBD1. CDR1 SGHRS and CDR2 YFSETQ come from the germline V gene. The CDR3 has 14 amino acids. With V trimmed by 4 bases and J by 4 bases, 5 bases remained unmatched. The CDR3 region has the DNA TGCGCCAGCAGCCCCGGGACAGGGGATTACGAGCAGTACTTC. This translates into CASSPGTGDYEQYF.

The DNA of the CDR3 is TGTGCCAGCAGCTTAGGTCCCCCGCGGCAGACTCTTAACTATGGCTACACCTTC. Protein: CASSLGPPRQTLNYGYTF. The chain links TRBV7-8 to TRBJ1-2; the D is unclear. There are 18 residues in the CDR3. The germline V gene has CDR1 SGHVS and CDR2 FQNEAQ. The germline V and J ends were trimmed by 1 base and 1 base, with 19 bases remaining between them.

Only one count was recorded for this clone. V is TRBV4-2 and J is TRBJ2-2, with 15 bases matching TRBD2. Germline CDR1 LGHNA, CDR2 YNFKEQ. The J segment lost 6 bases and the V segment lost 4 bases, leaving 3 bases of the junction unmatched. The CDR3 spans 16 residues. In DNA, the CDR3 is TGTGCCAGCAGCCTCGGGACTAGCGGGGGGCCCGGGGAGCTGTTTTTT. Translation: CASSLGTSGGPGELFF.